This TCR beta chain is drawn from a study of T-cell reconstitution after alpha-beta-depleted transplantation in children. Study-wide points: Several hundred graft clones that had expanded were reportedly the source of alpha-beta T cells about two months after transplant. In some patients, recipient T cells and intrathymic progenitors surviving conditioning explained high day-60 diversity. Newly produced T cells mostly provided counts and TCRbeta diversity after one year, as hyperexpanded clones declined.

Trimming removed 10 bases at V and 13 bases at J, with 9 bases between. In germline, CDR1 is SGHTS, CDR2 YDEGEE. CDR3 length: 8 amino acids. Library preparation (for TCRbeta) was performed with unique molecular identifiers. Each CDR3 protein is one row after TCRdb ran MiXCR on the PCR reads. The data hold some 190,000 distinct CDR3 sequences, with roughly 11% observed a single time. In this sample, this clonotype turned up many times. The antigen remains unidentified. This clonotype was sampled from a boy younger than 10 with acute myeloid leukemia, due to receive a stem cell transplant. This material consisted of PBMCs, taken before TCRalphabeta/CD19-depleted stem cell transplant. The genes are TRBV5-8 and TRBJ2-1; no reliable D call. DNA of the CDR3: TGTGCCTCCGCGGATCAGTTCTTC. Its protein is CASADQFF.